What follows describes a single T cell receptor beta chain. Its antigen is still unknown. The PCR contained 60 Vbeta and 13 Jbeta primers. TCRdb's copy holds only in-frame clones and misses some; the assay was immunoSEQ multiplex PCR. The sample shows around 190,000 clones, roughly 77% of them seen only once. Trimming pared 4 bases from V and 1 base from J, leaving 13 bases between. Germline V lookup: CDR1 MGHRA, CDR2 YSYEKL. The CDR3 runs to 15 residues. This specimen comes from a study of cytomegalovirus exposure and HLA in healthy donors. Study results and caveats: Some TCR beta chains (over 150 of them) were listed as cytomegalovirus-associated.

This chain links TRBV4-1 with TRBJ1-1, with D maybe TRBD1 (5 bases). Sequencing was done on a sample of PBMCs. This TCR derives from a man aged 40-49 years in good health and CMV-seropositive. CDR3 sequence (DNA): TGCGCCAGCAGCCCCGGGGGGATAACGAACACTGAAGCTTTCTTT. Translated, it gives CASSPGGITNTEAFF.